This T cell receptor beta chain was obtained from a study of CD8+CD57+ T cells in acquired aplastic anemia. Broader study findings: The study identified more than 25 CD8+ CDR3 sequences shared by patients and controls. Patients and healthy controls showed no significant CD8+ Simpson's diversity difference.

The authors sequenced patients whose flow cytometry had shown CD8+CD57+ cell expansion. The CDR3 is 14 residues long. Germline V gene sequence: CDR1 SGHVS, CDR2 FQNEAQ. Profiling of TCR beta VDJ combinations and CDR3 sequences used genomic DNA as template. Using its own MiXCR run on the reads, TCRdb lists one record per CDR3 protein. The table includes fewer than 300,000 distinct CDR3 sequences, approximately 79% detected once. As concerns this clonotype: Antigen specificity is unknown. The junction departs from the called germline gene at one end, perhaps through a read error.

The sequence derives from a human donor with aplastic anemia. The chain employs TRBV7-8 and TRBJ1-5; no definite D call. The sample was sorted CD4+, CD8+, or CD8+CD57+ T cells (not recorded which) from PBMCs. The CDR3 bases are TGTGCCAGCAGCCAGTCGCATAGCGATCAGCCCGAGCATTTT. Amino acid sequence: CASSQSHSDQPEHF.